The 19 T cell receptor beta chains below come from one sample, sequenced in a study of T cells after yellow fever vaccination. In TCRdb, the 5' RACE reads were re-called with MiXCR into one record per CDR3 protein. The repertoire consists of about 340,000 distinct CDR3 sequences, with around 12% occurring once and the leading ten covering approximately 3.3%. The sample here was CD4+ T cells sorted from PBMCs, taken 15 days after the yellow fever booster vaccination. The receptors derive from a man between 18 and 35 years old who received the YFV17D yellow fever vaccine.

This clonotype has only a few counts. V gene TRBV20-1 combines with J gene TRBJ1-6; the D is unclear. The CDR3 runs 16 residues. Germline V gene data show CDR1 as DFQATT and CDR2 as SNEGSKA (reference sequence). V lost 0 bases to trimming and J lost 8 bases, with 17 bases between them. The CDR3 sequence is CSARDPTRFGDSPLHF. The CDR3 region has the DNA TGCAGTGCTAGAGACCCCACCCGATTTGGGGATTCACCCCTCCACTTT.

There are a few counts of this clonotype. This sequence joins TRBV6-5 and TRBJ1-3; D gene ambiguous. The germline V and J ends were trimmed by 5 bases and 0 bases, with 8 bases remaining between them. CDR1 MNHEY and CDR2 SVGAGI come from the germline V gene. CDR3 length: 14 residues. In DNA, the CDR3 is TGTGCCAGCAGTCCTGAGTACTCTGGAAACACCATATATTTT. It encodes CASSPEYSGNTIYF.

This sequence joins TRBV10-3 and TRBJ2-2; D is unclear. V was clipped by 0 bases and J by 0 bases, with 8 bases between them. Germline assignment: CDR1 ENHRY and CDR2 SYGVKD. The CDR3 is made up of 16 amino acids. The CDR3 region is CAISESLAANTGELFF. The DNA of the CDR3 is TGTGCCATCAGTGAGTCGCTCGCGGCGAACACCGGGGAGCTGTTTTTT.

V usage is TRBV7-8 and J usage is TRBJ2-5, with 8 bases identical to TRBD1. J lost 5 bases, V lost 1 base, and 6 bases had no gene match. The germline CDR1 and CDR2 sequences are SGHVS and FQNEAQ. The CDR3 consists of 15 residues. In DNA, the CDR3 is TGTGCCAGCAGCTTAGAATTCAGGGGGCGGGAGACCCAGTACTTC. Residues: CASSLEFRGRETQYF. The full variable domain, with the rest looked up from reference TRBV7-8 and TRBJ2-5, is GAGVSQSPRYKVAKRGQDVALRCDPISGHVSLFWYQQALGQGPEFLTYFQNEAQLDKSGLPSDRFFAERPEGSVSTLKIQRTQQEDSAVYLCASSLEFRGRETQYFGPGTRLLVL.

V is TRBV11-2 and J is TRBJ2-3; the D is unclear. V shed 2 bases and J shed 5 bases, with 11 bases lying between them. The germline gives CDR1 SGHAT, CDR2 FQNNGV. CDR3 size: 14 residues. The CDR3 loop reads CASSLSPVIDTQYF. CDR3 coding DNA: TGTGCCAGCAGCTTATCCCCCGTCATAGATACGCAGTATTTT.

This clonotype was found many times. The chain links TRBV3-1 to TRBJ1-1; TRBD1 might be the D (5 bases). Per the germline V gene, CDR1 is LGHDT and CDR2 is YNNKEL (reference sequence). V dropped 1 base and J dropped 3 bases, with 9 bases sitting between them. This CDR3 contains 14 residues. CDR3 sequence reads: CASSQGDRYTEAFF. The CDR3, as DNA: TGTGCCAGCAGCCAAGGGGACCGATACACTGAAGCTTTCTTT. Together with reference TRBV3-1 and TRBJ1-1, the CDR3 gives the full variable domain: DTAVSQTPKYLVTQMGNDKSIKCEQNLGHDTMYWYKQDSKKFLKIMFSYNNKELIINETVPNRFSPKSPDKAHLNLHINSLELGDSAVYFCASSQGDRYTEAFFGQGTRLTVV.

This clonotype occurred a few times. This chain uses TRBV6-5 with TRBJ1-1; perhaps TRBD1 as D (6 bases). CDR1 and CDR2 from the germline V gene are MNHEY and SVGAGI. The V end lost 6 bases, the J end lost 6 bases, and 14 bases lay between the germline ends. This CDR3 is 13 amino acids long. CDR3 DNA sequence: TGTGCCAGCAGGCCCACAGGGTCCTCTGAAGCTTTCTTT. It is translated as CASRPTGSSEAFF.

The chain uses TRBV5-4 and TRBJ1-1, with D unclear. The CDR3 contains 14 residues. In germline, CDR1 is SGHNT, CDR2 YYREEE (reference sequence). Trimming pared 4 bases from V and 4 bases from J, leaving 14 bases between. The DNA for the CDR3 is TGTGCCAGCAGCATTACCCAGGCGCTCACTGAAGCTTTCTTT. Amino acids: CASSITQALTEAFF.

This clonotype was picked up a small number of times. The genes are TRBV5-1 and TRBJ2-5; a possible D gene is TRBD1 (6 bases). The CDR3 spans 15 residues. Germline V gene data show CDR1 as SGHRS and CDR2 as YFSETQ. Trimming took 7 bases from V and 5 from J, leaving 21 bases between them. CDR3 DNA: TGCGCCAGCCACTCGGATATGGGGGCTGGCGAGACCCAGTACTTC. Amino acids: CASHSDMGAGETQYF.

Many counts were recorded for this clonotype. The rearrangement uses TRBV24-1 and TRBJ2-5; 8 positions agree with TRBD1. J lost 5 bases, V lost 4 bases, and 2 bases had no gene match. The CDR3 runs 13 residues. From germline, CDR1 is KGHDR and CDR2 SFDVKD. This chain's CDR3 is CATSENRGETQYF. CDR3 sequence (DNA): TGTGCCACCAGTGAGAACAGGGGGGAGACCCAGTACTTC.

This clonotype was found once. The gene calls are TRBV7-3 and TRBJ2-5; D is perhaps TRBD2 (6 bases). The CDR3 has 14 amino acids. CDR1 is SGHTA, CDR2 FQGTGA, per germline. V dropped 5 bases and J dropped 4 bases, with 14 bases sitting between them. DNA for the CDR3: TGTGCCAGCAGCGACCCCCGGGGGTCAGAGACCCAGTACTTC. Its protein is CASSDPRGSETQYF. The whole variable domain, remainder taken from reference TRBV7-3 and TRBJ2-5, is GAGVSQTPSNKVTEKGKYVELRCDPISGHTALYWYRQSLGQGPEFLIYFQGTGAADDSGLPNDRFFAVRPEGSVSTLKIQRTERGDSAVYLCASSDPRGSETQYFGPGTRLLVL.

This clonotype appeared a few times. The CDR3, as DNA: TGTGCCAGCAGCAAGGGCCACGGACTAGCGGGGATCAACTCCTACGAGCAGTACGTC. This codes for CASSKGHGLAGINSYEQYV. This chain joins TRBV7-8 and TRBJ2-7; 12 bases are a match to TRBD2. Germline assignment: CDR1 SGHVS and CDR2 FQNEAQ. The CDR3 covers 19 residues. Trimming removed 5 bases from V and 0 bases from J; junction bases left unmatched: 14.

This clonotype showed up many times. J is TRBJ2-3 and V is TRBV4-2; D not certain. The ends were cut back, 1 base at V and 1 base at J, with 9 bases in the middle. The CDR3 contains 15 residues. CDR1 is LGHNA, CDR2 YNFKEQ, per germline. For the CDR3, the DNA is TGTGCCAGCAGCCAAGGGAGTCGGGGCACAGATACGCAGTATTTT. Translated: CASSQGSRGTDTQYF.

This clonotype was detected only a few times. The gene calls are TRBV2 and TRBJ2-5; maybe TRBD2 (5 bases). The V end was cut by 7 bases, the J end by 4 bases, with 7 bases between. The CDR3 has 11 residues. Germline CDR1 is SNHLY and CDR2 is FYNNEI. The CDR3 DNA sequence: TGTGCCAGCACTGAGGGAGAGACCCAGTACTTC. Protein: CASTEGETQYF.

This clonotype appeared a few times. The CDR3 loop is CASSVAGVPRNGYTF. CDR3 nucleotides: TGTGCCAGCAGCGTAGCTGGGGTGCCCCGGAATGGCTACACCTTC. The rearrangement uses TRBV9 and TRBJ1-2; the D is unclear. This CDR3 region has 15 residues. Germline CDR1 and CDR2: SGDLS and YYNGEE. Trimming took 0 bases from V and 6 from J, leaving 15 bases between them.

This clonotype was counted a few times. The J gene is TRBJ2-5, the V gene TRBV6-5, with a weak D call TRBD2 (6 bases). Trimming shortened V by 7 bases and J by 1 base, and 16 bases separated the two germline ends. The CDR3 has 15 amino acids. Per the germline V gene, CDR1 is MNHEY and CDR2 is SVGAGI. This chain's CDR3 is CASTQGAGPQETQYF. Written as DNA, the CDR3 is TGTGCCAGCACCCAAGGGGCGGGGCCCCAAGAGACCCAGTACTTC.

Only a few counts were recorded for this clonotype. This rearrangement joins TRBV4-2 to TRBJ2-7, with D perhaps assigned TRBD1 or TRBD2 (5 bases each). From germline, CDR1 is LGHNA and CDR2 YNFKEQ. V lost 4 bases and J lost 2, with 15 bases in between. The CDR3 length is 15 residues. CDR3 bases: TGTGCCAGCAGCCGAGCCGGGACGGGGACCTACGAGCAGTACTTC. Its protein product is CASSRAGTGTYEQYF.

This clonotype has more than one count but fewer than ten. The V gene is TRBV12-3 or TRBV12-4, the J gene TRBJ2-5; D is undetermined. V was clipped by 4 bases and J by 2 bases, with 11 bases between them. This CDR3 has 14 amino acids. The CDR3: CASSSPTRQETQYF. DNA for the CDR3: TGTGCCAGCAGTTCACCCACCCGTCAAGAGACCCAGTACTTC.

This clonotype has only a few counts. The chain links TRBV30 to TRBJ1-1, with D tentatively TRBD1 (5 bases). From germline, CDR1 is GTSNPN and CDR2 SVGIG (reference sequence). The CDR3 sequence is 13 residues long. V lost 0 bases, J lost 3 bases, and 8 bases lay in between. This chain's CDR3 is CAWSVQQDTEAFF. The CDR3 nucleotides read TGTGCCTGGAGTGTGCAACAGGACACTGAAGCTTTCTTT.